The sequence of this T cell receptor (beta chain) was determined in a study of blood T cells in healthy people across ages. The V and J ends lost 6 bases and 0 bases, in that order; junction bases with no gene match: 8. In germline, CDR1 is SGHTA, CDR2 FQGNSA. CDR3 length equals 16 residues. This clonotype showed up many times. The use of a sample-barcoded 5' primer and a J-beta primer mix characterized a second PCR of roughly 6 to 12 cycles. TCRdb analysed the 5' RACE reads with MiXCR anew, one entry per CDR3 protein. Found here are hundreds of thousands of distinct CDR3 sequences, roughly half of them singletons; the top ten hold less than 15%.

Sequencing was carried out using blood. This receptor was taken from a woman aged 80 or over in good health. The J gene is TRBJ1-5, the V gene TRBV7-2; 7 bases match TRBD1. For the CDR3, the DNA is TGTGCCAGCAGGAAGGACAGGAGATATAGCAATCAGCCCCAGCATTTT. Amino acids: CASRKDRRYSNQPQHF.